The rows below give T cell receptor beta chains drawn from one sample of a study of T cell repertoires in cytomegalovirus infection. MiXCR, run by TCRdb on the reads, gives a single entry per CDR3 protein. The sample records some 300,000 distinct CDR3 sequences, roughly 15% being singletons. The sequenced sample consisted of PBMCs. These TCRs come from a human donor in good health (CMV status not recorded). Some clones in this sample may be carry-over from other donors' samples. CDR3s include the opening cysteine and the closing phenylalanine or tryptophan. Each record gives: J gene, D gene, V gene, clone size, CDR3 DNA, CDR3 protein. The D gene is left open where the match is weak. Where a row states a size, it is once, few, many or the class of an expanded clone; other rows omit it.

TRBJ2-3 TRBD2 TRBV6-1 few TGTGCCAGCAGTAAAGCGGGGGGAACAGATACGCAGTATTTT CASSKAGGTDTQYF
TRBJ1-6 NA TRBV12-3/TRBV12-4 NA TGTGCCAGCAGTTTAACCCCCAGCGGGAATTCATCCCTCCACTTT CASSLTPSGNSSLHF
TRBJ1-2 NA TRBV28 few TGTGCCAGCAGCCCCCCGACCTATGGCTACACCTTC CASSPPTYGYTF
TRBJ1-4 NA TRBV20-1 NA TGCAGTGCTAGCAGACCAGGGTCACTAGGCGAAAAACTGTTTTTT CSASRPGSLGEKLFF
TRBJ2-2 NA TRBV6-5 NA TGTGCCAGCAGCCAAGGAGTCACGCACGGGGAGCTGTTTTTT CASSQGVTHGELFF
TRBJ2-5 TRBD2 TRBV5-4 many TGTGCCAGCAGCCTATCGGCGGGGGGCCAAGAGACCCAGTACTTC CASSLSAGGQETQYF
TRBJ2-3 NA TRBV6-1 many TGTGCCAGCAGTGAAAGGCAGGGAACTAGCACAGATACGCAGTATTTT CASSERQGTSTDTQYF
TRBJ2-1 NA TRBV6-4 many TGTGCCAGCAGTGAACAGCTGGGCGGTACGGAGCAGTTCTTC CASSEQLGGTEQFF
TRBJ2-7 NA TRBV6-1 few TGTGCCAGCAGTGCTTACAGGGACGAGCAGTACTTC CASSAYRDEQYF
TRBJ2-6 NA TRBV6-1 many TGTGCCAGCAGTGAAGCGCTTATCGGAGGCACCTCTGGGGCCAACGTCCTGACTTTC CASSEALIGGTSGANVLTF
TRBJ2-5 TRBD2 TRBV7-2 many TGTGCCAGCAGCCAAGGACTAGCGGGGGGCCCGAATCAAGAGACCCAGTACTTC CASSQGLAGGPNQETQYF